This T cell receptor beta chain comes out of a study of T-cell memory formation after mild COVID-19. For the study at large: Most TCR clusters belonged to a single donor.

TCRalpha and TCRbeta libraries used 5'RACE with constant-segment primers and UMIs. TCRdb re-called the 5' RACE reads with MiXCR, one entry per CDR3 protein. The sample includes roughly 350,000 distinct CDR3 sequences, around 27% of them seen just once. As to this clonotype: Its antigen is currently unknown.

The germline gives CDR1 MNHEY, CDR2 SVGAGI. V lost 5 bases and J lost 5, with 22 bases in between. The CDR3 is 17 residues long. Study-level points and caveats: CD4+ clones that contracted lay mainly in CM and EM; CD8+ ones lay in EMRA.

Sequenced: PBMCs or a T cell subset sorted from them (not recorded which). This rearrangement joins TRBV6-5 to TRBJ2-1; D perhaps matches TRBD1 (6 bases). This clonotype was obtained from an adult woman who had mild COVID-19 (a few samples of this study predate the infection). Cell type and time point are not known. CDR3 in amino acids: CASSLSPRGSRNNEQFF. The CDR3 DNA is TGTGCCAGCAGTCTTTCGCCTAGGGGGAGTAGGAACAATGAGCAGTTCTTC.